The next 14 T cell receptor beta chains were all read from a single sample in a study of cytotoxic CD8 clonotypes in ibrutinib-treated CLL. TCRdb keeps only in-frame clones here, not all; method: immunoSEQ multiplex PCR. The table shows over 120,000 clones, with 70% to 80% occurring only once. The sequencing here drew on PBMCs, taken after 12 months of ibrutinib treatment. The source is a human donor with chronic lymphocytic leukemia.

The CDR3 DNA follows: TGTGCCAGCAGCTTAAGAGGGGTGGTTGCGGGACCTAGCACAGATACGCAGTATTTT. This codes for CASSLRGVVAGPSTDTQYF. The chain joins TRBV11-2 to TRBJ2-3; tentatively, D is TRBD2 (6 bases). The CDR3 extends over 19 amino acids. Germline V gene lookup returns CDR1 SGHAT and CDR2 FQNNGV. V lost 2 bases to trimming and J lost 0 bases, with 21 bases between them.

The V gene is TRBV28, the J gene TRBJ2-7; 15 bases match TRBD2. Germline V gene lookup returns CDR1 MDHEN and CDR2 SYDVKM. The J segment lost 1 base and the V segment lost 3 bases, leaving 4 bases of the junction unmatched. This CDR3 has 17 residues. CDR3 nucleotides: TGTGCCAGCAGTTTCGGGACTAGCGGGAGGCCATCCTACGAGCAGTACTTC. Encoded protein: CASSFGTSGRPSYEQYF.

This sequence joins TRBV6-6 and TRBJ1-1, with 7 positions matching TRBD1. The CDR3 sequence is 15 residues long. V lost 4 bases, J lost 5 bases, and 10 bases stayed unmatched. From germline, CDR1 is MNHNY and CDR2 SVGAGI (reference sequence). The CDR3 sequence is CASSLPQGVKTEAFF. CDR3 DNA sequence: TGTGCCAGCAGTTTGCCCCAGGGGGTAAAAACTGAAGCTTTCTTT.

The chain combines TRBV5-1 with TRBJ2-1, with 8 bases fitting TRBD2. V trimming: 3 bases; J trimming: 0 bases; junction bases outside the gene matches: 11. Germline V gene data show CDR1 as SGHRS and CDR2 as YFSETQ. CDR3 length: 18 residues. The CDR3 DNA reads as TGCGCCAGCAGCTCCGGGAGGGATCTACTTAGCTCCTACAATGAGCAGTTCTTC. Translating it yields CASSSGRDLLSSYNEQFF. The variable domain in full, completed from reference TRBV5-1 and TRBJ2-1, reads KAGVTQTPRYLIKTRGQQVTLSCSPISGHRSVSWYQQTPGQGLQFLFEYFSETQRNKGNFPGRFSGRQFSNSRSEMNVSTLELGDSALYLCASSSGRDLLSSYNEQFFGPGTRLTVL.

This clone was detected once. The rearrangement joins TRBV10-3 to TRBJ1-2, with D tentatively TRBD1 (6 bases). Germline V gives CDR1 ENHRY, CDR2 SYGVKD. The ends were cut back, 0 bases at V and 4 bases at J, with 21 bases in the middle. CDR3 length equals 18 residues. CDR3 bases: TGTGCCATCAGTGAGTCGACTCCGGGGGCAGGGGCCTTCTATGGCTACACCTTC. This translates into CAISESTPGAGAFYGYTF.

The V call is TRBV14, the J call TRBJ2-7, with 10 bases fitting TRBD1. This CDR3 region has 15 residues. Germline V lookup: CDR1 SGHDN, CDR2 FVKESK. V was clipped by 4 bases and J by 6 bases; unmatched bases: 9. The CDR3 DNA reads TGTGCCAGCAGCCGAGCCGGGACAGGGGTGTTCGAGCAGTACTTC. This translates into CASSRAGTGVFEQYF.

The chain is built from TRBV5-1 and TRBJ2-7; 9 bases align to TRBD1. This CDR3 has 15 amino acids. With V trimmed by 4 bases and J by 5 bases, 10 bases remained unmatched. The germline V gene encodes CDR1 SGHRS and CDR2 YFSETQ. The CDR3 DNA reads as TGCGCCAGCAGCCGACAGGGGGGTGGGGTGAACGAGCAGTACTTC. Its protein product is CASSRQGGGVNEQYF.

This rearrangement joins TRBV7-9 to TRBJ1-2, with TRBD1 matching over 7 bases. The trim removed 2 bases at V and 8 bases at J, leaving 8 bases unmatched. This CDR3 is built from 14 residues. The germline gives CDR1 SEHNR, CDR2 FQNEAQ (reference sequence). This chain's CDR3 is CASSLRTGARGYTF. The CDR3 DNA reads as TGTGCCAGCAGCTTACGAACAGGGGCCCGGGGCTACACCTTC.

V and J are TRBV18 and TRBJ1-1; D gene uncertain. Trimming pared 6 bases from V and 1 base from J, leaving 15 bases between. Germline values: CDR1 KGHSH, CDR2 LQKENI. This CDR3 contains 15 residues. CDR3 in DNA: TGTGCCAGCTCCCGCAGTCGTGGAGAGAACACTGAAGCTTTCTTT. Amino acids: CASSRSRGENTEAFF.

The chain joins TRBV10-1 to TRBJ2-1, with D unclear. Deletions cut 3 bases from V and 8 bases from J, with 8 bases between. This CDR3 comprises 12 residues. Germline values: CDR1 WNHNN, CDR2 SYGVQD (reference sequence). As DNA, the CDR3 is TGCGCCAGCAGTGATGTATTGGATGAGCAGTTCTTC. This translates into CASSDVLDEQFF.

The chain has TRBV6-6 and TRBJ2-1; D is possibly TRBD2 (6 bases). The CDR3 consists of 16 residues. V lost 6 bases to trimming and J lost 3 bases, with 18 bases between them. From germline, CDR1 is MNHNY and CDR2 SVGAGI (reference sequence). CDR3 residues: CASSSEREYGYNEQFF. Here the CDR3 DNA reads TGTGCCAGCAGCTCCGAACGGGAGTACGGCTACAATGAGCAGTTCTTC.

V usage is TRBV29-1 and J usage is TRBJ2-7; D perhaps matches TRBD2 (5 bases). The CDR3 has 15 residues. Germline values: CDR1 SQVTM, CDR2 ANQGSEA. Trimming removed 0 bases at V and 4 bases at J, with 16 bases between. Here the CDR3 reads CSVEDRGSVPYEQYF. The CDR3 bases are TGCAGCGTTGAAGATCGCGGGTCTGTTCCATACGAGCAGTACTTC.

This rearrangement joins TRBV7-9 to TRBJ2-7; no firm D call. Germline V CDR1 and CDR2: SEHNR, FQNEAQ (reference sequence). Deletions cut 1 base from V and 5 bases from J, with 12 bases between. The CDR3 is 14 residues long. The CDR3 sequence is CASSLVGRNDEQYF. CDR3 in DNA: TGTGCCAGCAGCTTAGTGGGCAGGAACGACGAGCAGTACTTC.

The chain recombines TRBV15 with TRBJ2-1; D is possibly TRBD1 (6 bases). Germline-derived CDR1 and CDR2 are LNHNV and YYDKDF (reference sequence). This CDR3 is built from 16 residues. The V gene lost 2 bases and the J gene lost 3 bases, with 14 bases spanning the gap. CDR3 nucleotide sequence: TGTGCCACCAGCAGAACCAATAACAGGGACTACAATGAGCAGTTCTTC. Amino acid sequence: CATSRTNNRDYNEQFF.